These 4 T cell receptor beta chains originate from one sample sequenced in a study of T-cell reconstitution after alpha-beta-depleted transplantation in children. Findings and limits, study-wide: One year after transplant, T-cell counts and diversity came mostly from newly produced T cells.

For these receptors, no antigen is known. Library preparation (for TCRbeta) was performed with unique molecular identifiers. TCRdb re-derived calls from the PCR reads in MiXCR, one entry per CDR3 protein. The table includes fewer than 350,000 distinct CDR3 sequences, approximately 7.3% detected once. The sample in question was peripheral blood, obtained 360 days after TCRalphabeta/CD19-depleted stem cell transplant. The source is a female patient aged 2-9 years who had a stem cell transplant for Fanconi anemia, so the T cells may come from the graft donor.

The CDR3 sequence is CASSVGSYGTLHF. The CDR3 DNA is TGTGCCAGCAGCGTAGGGTCCTACGGGACCCTCCACTTT. V and J are TRBV9 and TRBJ1-6; D not resolved. Germline CDR1 reads SGDLS; CDR2 reads YYNGEE. The CDR3 runs to 13 residues. The V and J ends lost 0 bases and 14 bases respectively, with 12 bases between them.

This clonotype was observed many times. J is TRBJ2-5 and V is TRBV5-1; D not certain. Between the trimmed V and J ends, which lost 0 bases and 3 bases, there was a span of 6 bases. Germline lookup yields CDR1 SGHRS and CDR2 YFSETQ. This CDR3 region has 13 residues. The CDR3 DNA is TGCGCCAGCAGCTTGGAAGGAGAAGAGACCCAGTACTTC. Its translation: CASSLEGEETQYF.

This clonotype came up many times. The DNA of the CDR3 is TGTGCCAGCACCCAGGGCAGACTCTCCTACGAGCAGTACTTC. Translating gives CASTQGRLSYEQYF. The V call is TRBV12-3 or TRBV12-4, the J call TRBJ2-7, with a weak D call TRBD1 (5 bases). V lost 7 bases and J lost 0, with 13 bases in between. CDR3 length equals 14 residues.

Many counts were recorded for this clonotype. The chain links TRBV4-3 to TRBJ1-1; D call uncertain. From germline, CDR1 is LGHNA and CDR2 YSLEER. This CDR3 comprises 15 residues. V was trimmed by 0 bases and J by 6 bases, leaving 14 bases between them. Here the CDR3 reads CASSQDPAYGSEAFF. In DNA, the CDR3 is TGCGCCAGCAGCCAAGATCCGGCCTATGGATCTGAAGCTTTCTTT.